A selection of T cell receptor beta chains follows, all from one sample in a study of T cell clones after liver transplantation. The data were produced by immunoSEQ multiplex PCR, yet TCRdb's version contains in-frame clones alone and is incomplete. Of approximately 70,000 clones in the sample, roughly 80% are singletons; the top ten hold 2.1%. The sample in question was CD4+ T cells from blood, obtained around 50 months after liver transplant. These TCRs come from a human patient who received a liver transplant. These T cells may partly come from the graft donor. The conserved cysteine and the conserved F or W are not part of the CDR3 here. The D gene is left open where the match is weak.

>TRBD2|TRBV6-5|TRBJ2-5
ASTRTSGRETQY
>NA|TRBV20-1|TRBJ2-7
SATDGYEQY
>NA|TRBV29-1|TRBJ2-3
SALRPSTDTQY
>NA|TRBV7-2|TRBJ1-5
ASSLEENLPQH
>NA|TRBV4-3|TRBJ2-1
ASSQDPHGGAVNEQF
>NA|TRBV2|TRBJ2-7
ASTRNNYEQY
>NA|TRBV27|TRBJ2-2
ASSLLGGGRGTGELF
>NA|TRBV5-1|TRBJ2-5
ASSHSGLQETQY
>NA|TRBV25-1|TRBJ2-1
TSSLTGSSYNEQF
>NA|TRBV28|TRBJ1-1
ASSHKLPPGAF
>NA|TRBV11-1|TRBJ1-1
ASSSGGVGLNTEAF
>NA|TRBV30|TRBJ1-1
AWSVLWGGGLNTEAF
>TRBD1|TRBV18|TRBJ1-1
ASSHGTANTEAF
>TRBD2|TRBV4-2|TRBJ2-1
ASSQGGVAQDYNEQF
>NA|TRBV7-3|TRBJ2-3
ASSSTNTQY
>TRBD2|TRBV5-4|TRBJ2-1
ASNSGTSGSRSYNEQF
>NA|TRBV25-1|TRBJ1-5
ASSEWGNQPQH
>NA|TRBV19|TRBJ2-7
ASSSGPGGYEQY
>TRBD2|TRBV7-2|TRBJ2-7
ASSFNPSGRDEQY
>NA|TRBV7-2|TRBJ2-5
ASSIEETQY
>NA|TRBV4-2|TRBJ2-3
ASSPAKTTITDTQY
>TRBD1|TRBV5-1|TRBJ1-2
ASSLLGGDYGYT
>TRBD2|TRBV7-2|TRBJ2-6
ASSPLAGASGANVLT
>NA|TRBV10-3|TRBJ2-7
AISEPGSDSYEQY
>NA|TRBV13|TRBJ2-1
ASSLSPSVDNEQF
>NA|TRBV5-6|TRBJ2-2
ASSLEVLEGTGELF
>TRBD2|TRBV18|TRBJ2-4
ASSQSSGSNGKNIQY
>TRBD1|TRBV19|TRBJ2-3
ASSTPTGGTDTQY
>NA|TRBV11-2|TRBJ1-2
ASSFAGSYGYT
>TRBD1|TRBV6-1|TRBJ2-4
ASSGGTGRLGVAKNIQY
>NA|TRBV19|TRBJ1-4
ASSTVLTGPTNEKLF
>NA|TRBV18|TRBJ2-1
ASSPLPAYNEQF
>TRBD1|TRBV18|TRBJ2-2
ASSPSSTGGRIGELF
>NA|TRBV30|TRBJ1-5
AWKVPGSNQPQH
>NA|TRBV7-2|TRBJ1-6
ASSLEGLNNSPLH
>NA|TRBV5-1|TRBJ1-4
ASREKLF
>NA|TRBV11-3|TRBJ2-1
ASSPFRTRDNEQF
>NA|TRBV5-6|TRBJ1-5
ASTLTRGGYSNQPQH
>NA|TRBV6-1|TRBJ2-7
ASGKFGGFNEQY
>TRBD2|TRBV18|TRBJ2-6
ASSPPSSGSSGANVLT